This T cell receptor beta chain was retrieved from a study of CD8 T cells in ankylosing spondylitis. Making the TCR beta libraries involved quantitative 5'-RACE with molecular barcodes. TCRdb re-called the 5' RACE reads with MiXCR, one entry per CDR3 protein. Here the sample spans a few hundred thousand distinct CDR3 sequences, about 17% being singletons. In germline, CDR1 is SEHNR, CDR2 FQNEAQ (reference sequence). This CDR3 has 17 amino acids. The ends were cut back, 1 base at V and 2 bases at J, with 18 bases in the middle. Notes on this clonotype: The antigen remains unidentified.

Notes on the study in general: For ankylosing spondylitis blood, a TCR beta motif of about 8 highly homologous variants appeared characteristic.

The chain recombines TRBV7-9 with TRBJ2-7, with D tentatively TRBD2 (6 bases). The sample was blood, either unsorted or a sorted T cell fraction (not recorded which). This receptor was identified in a male donor with ankylosing spondylitis. CDR3 bases: TGTGCCAGCAGCTTAGGGATCGGGGGTCTATCCCCCTACGAGCAGTACTTC. This sequence encodes CASSLGIGGLSPYEQYF.